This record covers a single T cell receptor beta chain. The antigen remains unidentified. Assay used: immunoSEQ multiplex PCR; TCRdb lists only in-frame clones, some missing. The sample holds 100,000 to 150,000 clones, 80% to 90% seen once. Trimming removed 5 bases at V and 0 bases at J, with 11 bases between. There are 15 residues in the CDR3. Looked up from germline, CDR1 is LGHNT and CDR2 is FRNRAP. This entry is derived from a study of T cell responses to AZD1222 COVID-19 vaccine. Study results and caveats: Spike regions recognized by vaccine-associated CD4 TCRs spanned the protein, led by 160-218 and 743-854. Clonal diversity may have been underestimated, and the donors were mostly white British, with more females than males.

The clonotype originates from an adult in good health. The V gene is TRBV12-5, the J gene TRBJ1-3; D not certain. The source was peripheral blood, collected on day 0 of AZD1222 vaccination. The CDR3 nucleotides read TGTGCTAGTGGTAAAGTATTATACTCTGGAAACACCATATATTTT. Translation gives CASGKVLYSGNTIYF.